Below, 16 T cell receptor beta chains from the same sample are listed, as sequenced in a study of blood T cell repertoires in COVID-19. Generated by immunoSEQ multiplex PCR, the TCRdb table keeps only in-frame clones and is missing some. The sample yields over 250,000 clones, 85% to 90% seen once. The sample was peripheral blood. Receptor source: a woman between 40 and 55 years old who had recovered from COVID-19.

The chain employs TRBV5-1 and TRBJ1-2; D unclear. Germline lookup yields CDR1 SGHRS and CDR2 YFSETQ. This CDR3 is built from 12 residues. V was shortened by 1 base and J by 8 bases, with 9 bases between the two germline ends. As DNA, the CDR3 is TGCGCCAGCAGCTTGCTTGGCGGGGGCTACACCTTC. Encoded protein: CASSLLGGGYTF.

For the CDR3, the DNA is TGTGCCAGTAGTCCTCGGACAGGGGGCGCCAACTATGGCTACACCTTC. This codes for CASSPRTGGANYGYTF. This sequence joins TRBV19 and TRBJ1-2, with 11 nucleotides matching TRBD1. Germline V gene sequence: CDR1 LNHDA, CDR2 SQIVND (reference sequence). Trimming cost V 5 bases and J 2 bases; bases outside gene matches: 7. The CDR3 is made up of 16 amino acids.

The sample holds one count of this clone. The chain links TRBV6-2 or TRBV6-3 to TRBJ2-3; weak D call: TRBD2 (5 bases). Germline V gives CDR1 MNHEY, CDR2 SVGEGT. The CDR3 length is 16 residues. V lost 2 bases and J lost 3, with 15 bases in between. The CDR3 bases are TGTGCCAGCAGTTACGGATTAGGGCTAGCAACAGATACGCAGTATTTT. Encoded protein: CASSYGLGLATDTQYF.

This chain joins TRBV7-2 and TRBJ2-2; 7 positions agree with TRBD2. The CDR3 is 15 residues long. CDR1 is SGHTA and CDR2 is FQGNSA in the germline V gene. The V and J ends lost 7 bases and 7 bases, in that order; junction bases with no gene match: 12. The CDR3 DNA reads TGTGCCAGCACCCCCTACCTCGGGGAGGGCGGGGAGCTGTTTTTT. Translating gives CASTPYLGEGGELFF.

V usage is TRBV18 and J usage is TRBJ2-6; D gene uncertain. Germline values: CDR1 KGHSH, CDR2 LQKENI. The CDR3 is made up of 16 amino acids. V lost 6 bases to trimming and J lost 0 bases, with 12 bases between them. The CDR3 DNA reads TGTGCCAGCTCTCGTAGTCCGTTCTCTGGGGCCAACGTCCTGACTTTC. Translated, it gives CASSRSPFSGANVLTF.

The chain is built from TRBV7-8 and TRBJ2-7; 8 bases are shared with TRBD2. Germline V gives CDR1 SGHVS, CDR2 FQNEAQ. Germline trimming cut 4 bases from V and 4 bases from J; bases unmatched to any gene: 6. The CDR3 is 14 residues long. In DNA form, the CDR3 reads TGTGCCAGCAGCTCCGGGACTAGGGGTTACGAGCAGTACTTC. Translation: CASSSGTRGYEQYF.

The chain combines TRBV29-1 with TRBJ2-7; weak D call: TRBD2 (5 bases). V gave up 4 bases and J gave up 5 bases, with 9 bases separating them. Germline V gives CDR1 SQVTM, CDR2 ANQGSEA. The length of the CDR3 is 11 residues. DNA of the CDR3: TGCAGCGTTGCGCGAGCGGACGAGCAGTACTTC. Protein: CSVARADEQYF.

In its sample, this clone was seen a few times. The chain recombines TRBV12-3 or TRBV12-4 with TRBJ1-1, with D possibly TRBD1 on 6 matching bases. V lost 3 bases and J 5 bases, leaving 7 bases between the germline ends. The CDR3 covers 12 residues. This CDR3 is CASSFQGTEAFF. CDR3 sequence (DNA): TGTGCCAGCAGTTTCCAGGGGACTGAAGCTTTCTTT.

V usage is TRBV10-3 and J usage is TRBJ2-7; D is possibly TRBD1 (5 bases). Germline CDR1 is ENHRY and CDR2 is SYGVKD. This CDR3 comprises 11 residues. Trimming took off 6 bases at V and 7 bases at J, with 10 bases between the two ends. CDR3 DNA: TGTGCCATCAGCAGTAGGGGTGAGCAGTACTTC. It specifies CAISSRGEQYF.

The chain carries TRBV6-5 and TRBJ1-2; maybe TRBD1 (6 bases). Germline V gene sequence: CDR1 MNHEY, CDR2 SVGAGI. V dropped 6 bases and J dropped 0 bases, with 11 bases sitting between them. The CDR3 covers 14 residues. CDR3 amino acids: CASRRDTANYGYTF. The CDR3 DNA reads TGTGCCAGCAGAAGGGACACCGCTAACTATGGCTACACCTTC.

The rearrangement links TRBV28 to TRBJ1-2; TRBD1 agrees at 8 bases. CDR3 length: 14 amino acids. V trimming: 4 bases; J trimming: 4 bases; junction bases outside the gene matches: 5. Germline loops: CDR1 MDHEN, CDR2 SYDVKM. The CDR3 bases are TGTGCCAGCAGTTGGGGGACAGGCGCCTATGGCTACACCTTC. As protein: CASSWGTGAYGYTF.

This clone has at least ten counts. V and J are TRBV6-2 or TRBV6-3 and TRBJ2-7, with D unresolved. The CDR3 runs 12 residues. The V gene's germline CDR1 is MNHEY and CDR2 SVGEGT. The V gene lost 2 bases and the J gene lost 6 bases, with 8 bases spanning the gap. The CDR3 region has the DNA TGTGCCAGCAGTTACAGCCTCGGCGAGCAGTACGTC. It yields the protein CASSYSLGEQYV.

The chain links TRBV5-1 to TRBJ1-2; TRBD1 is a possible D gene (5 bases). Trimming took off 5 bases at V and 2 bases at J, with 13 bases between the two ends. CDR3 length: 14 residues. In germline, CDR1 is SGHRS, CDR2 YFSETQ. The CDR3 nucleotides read TGCGCCAGCAGTCCGGGGACTAGCAACTATGGCTACACCTTC. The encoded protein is CASSPGTSNYGYTF. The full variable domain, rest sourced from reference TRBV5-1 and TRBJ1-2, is KAGVTQTPRYLIKTRGQQVTLSCSPISGHRSVSWYQQTPGQGLQFLFEYFSETQRNKGNFPGRFSGRQFSNSRSEMNVSTLELGDSALYLCASSPGTSNYGYTFGSGTRLTVV.

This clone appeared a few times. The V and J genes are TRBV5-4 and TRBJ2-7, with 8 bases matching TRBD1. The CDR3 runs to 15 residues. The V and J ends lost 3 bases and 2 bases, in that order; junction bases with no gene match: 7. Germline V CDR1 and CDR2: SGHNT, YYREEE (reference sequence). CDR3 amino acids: CASSSTYRGAYEQYF. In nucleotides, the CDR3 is TGTGCCAGCAGCTCAACCTACAGGGGGGCCTACGAGCAGTACTTC.

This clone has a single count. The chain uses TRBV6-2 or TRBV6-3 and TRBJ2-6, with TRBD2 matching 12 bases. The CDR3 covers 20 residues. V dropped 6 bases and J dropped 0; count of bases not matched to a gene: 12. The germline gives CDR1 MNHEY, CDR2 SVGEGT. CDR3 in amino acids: CASSLGTSGPESSGANVLTF. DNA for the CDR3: TGTGCCAGCAGCCTAGGGACTAGCGGGCCTGAAAGCTCTGGGGCCAACGTCCTGACTTTC.

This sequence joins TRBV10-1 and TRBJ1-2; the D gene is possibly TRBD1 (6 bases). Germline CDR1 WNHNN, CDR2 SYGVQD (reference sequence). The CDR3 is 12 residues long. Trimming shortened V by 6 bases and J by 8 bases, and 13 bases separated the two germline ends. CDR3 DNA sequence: TGCGCCAGCAGGTGGCAGGGGAGAGGCTACACCTTC. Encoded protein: CASRWQGRGYTF.